The present TCR beta chain was sequenced within a study of blood T cell repertoires in COVID-19. Study context: Whether acute or convalescent, the COVID-19 samples came from the United States, Italy and Spain. From T cells, B-cell-depleted T cells, or PBMCs came the material, which was cDNA or gDNA.

Per the original methods: Amplification of reference gene primers was used by the study to estimate nucleated cell counts. Sequencing was performed with immunoSEQ multiplex PCR; in TCRdb, only in-frame clones are kept and a portion is missing. That table gives V, J and clone size, and the DNA gave D and trimming. The sample lists hundreds of thousands of clones, 82% seen once, with 9.5% to 15% in the top ten. Looked up from germline, CDR1 is LGHDT and CDR2 is YNNKEL (reference sequence). V gave up 4 bases and J gave up 2 bases, with 12 bases separating them. This CDR3 has 14 amino acids. Sequenced input: peripheral blood. The origin of this receptor is an older woman with active or convalescent COVID-19. The chain links TRBV3-1 (or the pseudogene TRBV3-2) to TRBJ2-7, with a weak D call TRBD2 (6 bases). The CDR3 DNA is TGTGCCAGCAGCCGCGGGGACGGTACCTACGAGCAGTACTTC. The encoded protein is CASSRGDGTYEQYF.